This T cell receptor beta chain emerged from a study of blood T cell repertoires in COVID-19. Study background: The origin of the acute and convalescent COVID-19 samples was the United States, Italy and Spain. The analysed material was cDNA or gDNA that came from T cells, B-cell-depleted T cells, or PBMCs.

This CDR3 contains 14 residues. From germline, CDR1 is SGHRS and CDR2 YFSETQ. V shed 7 bases and J shed 0 bases, with 13 bases lying between them. Original data processing: Researchers report that nucleated cell counts were estimated from reference gene primer amplification. The repertoire was sequenced with immunoSEQ multiplex PCR; TCRdb's copy has only in-frame clones and lacks some. That table furnishes V, J and clone size, whereas the DNA furnished D and trimming. This table holds about 250,000 clones, about 80% found once. The sequencing sample was made of peripheral blood. The sequence derives from a woman of 80 years or more with acute or convalescent COVID-19. The chain couples TRBV5-1 to TRBJ1-1; weak D call: TRBD1 (5 bases). CDR3 in DNA: TGCGCCAGCCGCAGGGATCTAATGAACACTGAAGCTTTCTTT. Translation: CASRRDLMNTEAFF.